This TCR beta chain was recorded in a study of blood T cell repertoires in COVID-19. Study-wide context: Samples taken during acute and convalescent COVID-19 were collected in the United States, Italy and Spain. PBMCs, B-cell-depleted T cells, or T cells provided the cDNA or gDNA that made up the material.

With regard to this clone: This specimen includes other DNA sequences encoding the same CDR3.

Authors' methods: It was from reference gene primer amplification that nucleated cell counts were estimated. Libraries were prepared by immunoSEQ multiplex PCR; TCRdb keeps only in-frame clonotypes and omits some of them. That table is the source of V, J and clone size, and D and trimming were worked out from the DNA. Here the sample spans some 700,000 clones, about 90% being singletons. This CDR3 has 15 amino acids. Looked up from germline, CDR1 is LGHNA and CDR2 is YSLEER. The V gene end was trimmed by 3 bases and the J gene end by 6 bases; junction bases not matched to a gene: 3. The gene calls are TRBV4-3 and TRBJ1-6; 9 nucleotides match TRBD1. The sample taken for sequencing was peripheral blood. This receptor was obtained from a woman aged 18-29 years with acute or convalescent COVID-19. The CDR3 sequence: CASSQGQGPNSPLHF. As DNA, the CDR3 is TGCGCCAGCAGCCAGGGACAGGGCCCTAATTCACCCCTCCACTTT.